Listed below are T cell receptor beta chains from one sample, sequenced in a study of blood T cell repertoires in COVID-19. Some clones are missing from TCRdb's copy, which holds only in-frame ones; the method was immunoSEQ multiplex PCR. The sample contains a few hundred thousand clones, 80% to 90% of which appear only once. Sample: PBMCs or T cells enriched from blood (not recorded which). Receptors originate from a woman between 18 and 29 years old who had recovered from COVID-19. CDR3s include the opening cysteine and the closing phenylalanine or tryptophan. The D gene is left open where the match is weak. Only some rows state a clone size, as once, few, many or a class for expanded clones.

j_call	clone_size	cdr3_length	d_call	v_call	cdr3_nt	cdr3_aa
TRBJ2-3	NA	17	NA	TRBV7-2	TGTGCCAGCAGCTTAGATGCTAGCGAAAGTAGCACAGATACGCAGTATTTT	CASSLDASESSTDTQYF
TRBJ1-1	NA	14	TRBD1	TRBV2	TGTGCCAGCAGCACCGGGACAGGGACCACTGAAGCTTTCTTT	CASSTGTGTTEAFF
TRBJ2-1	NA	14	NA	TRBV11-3	TGTGCCAGCAGCTTAGCTAGTAGCCACAATGAGCAGTTCTTC	CASSLASSHNEQFF
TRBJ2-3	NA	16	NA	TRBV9	TGTGCCAGCAGCGTAGTCGGAGGGGGGGGCACAGATACGCAGTATTTT	CASSVVGGGGTDTQYF
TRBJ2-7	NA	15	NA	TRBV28	TGTGCCAGCACCCCCCCGTGGGGCAGCGTTACCGAGCAGTACTTC	CASTPPWGSVTEQYF
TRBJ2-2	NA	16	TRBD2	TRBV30	TGTGCCTGGAGGCTAGCCGGGACTAGTAACACCGGGGAGCTGTTTTTT	CAWRLAGTSNTGELFF
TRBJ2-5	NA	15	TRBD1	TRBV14	TGTGCCAGCAGCCAAGGGCGACAGGGGCGCGGGACCCAGTACTTC	CASSQGRQGRGTQYF
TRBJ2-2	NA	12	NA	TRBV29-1	TGCAGCGTTGATACTTACACCGGGGAGCTGTTTTTT	CSVDTYTGELFF
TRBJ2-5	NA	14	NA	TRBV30	TGTGCCTGGAGTATATCCCAGGCCGAAGAGACCCAGTACTTC	CAWSISQAEETQYF
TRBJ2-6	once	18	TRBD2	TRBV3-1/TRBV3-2	TGTGCCAGCAGCGTCCTAGCGGGGCTTAGCTCTGGGGCCAACGTCCTGACTTTC	CASSVLAGLSSGANVLTF
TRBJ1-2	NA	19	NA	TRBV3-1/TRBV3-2	TGTGCCAGCAGCCCCCACCCCTCGTTAAACAGGTTAGCTAACTATGGCTACACCTTC	CASSPHPSLNRLANYGYTF
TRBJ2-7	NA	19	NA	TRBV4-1	TGCGCCAGCAGCCCCCGGGCTGGAGACCCCGGAACGGGGTACTACGAGCAGTACTTC	CASSPRAGDPGTGYYEQYF
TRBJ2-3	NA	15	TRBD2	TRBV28	TGTGCCAGCAGTTTTGCGGGGGTAGGCACAGATACGCAGTATTTT	CASSFAGVGTDTQYF
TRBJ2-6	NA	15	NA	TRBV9	TGTGCCAGCAGCGTAGTGAGTTCTGGGGCCAACGTCCTGACTTTC	CASSVVSSGANVLTF
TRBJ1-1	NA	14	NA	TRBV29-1	TGCAGCGTCGTCATCCTAAGGGAGGGTACTGAAGCTTTCTTT	CSVVILREGTEAFF
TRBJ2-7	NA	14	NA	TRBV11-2	TGTGCCAGCAGCTTACTTGGCTGGTCCAACGAGCAGTACTTC	CASSLLGWSNEQYF
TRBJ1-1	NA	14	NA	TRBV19	TGTGCCAGTAGTATAAGCCAGGGGAACACTGAAGCTTTCTTT	CASSISQGNTEAFF
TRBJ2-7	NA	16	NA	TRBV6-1	TGTGCCAGCAGTGAAGAGGGACTCTTGAGCTCCTACGAGCAGTACTTC	CASSEEGLLSSYEQYF
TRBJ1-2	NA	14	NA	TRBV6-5	TGTGCCAGCACCCCCCTCGTCCGGGGTTATGGCTACACCTTC	CASTPLVRGYGYTF
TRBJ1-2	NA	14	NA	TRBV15	TGTGCCACCAGCTCCCCCGGGGGAGTCTATGGCTACACCTTC	CATSSPGGVYGYTF
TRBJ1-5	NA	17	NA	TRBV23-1	TGCGCCAGCAGCCAACCCTTTTGGAGGTATAGCAATCAGCCCCAGCATTTT	CASSQPFWRYSNQPQHF
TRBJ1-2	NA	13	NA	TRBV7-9	TGTGCCAGCAGCTTAGGAGGCAACTATGGCTACACCTTC	CASSLGGNYGYTF
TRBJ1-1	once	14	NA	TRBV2	TGTGCCAGCAGTCCGCTCGCGGTGAACACTGAAGCTTTCTTT	CASSPLAVNTEAFF
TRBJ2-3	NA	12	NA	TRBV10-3	TGTGCCATCAGTGGGACTATAGATACGCAGTATTTT	CAISGTIDTQYF
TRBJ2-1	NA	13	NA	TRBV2	TGTGCCAGCGAAAACAGGGGGGGCGGTGAGCAGTTCTTC	CASENRGGGEQFF
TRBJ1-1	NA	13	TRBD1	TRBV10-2	TGCGCCAGCACGGCGGCAGGGGGAACTGAAGCTTTCTTT	CASTAAGGTEAFF
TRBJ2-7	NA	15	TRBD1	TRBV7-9	TGTGCCAGCAGCTTAGTCGACAGGGGGACCTACGAGCAGTACTTC	CASSLVDRGTYEQYF
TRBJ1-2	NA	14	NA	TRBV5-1	TGCGCCAGCAGCTTGGCCGGACAGACCTATGGCTACACCTTC	CASSLAGQTYGYTF
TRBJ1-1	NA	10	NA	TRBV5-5	TGTGCCAGCCAGGGGTCTGAAGCTTTCTTT	CASQGSEAFF
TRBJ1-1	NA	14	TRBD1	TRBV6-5	TGTGCCAGCAGACGGGACAGAATAAACACTGAAGCTTTCTTT	CASRRDRINTEAFF
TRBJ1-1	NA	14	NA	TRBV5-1	TGCGCCAGCAGCTTGGAACGGGATTACACTGAAGCTTTCTTT	CASSLERDYTEAFF
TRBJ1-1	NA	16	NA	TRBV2	TGTGCCAGCAGTGAATTCGGGACTGACATGAACACTGAAGCTTTCTTT	CASSEFGTDMNTEAFF
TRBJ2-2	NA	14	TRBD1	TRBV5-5	TGTGCCAGCAGCCTCCGGGACAGTTTTGGGGAGCTGTTTTTT	CASSLRDSFGELFF
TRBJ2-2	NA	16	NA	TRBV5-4	TGTGCCAGCAGCTTGGTCGGGGGGCGCCCCCCCGGGGAGCTGTTTTTT	CASSLVGGRPPGELFF
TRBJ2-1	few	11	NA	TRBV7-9	TGTGCCAGCGGGAGAAGCAATGAGCAGTTCTTC	CASGRSNEQFF
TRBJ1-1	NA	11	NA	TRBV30	TGTGCCCATGGGGGGGGAGATGAAGCTTTCTTT	CAHGGGDEAFF
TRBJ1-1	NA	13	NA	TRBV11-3	TGTGCCAGCAGCTTCTCGTCAGGGGTGGAAGCTTTCTTT	CASSFSSGVEAFF
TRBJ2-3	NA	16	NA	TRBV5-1	TGCGCCAGCAGCCGCGAGCCCGCTGATCCCACAGATACGCAGTATTTT	CASSREPADPTDTQYF
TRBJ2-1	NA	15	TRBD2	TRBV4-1	TGCGCCAGCAGCCAGCGGGGGGCGACCTACAATGAGCAGTTCTTC	CASSQRGATYNEQFF
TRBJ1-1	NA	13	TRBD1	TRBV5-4	TGTGCCAGCAGCTTGCAGGGGGACACTGAAGCTTTCTTT	CASSLQGDTEAFF
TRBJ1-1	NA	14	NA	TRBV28	TGTGCCAGCAGTTTACTGGGGGGGAACACTGAAGCTTTCTTT	CASSLLGGNTEAFF
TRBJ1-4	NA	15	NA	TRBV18	TGTGCCAGCTCACCACGGACAGAAACTAATGAAAAACTGTTTTTT	CASSPRTETNEKLFF
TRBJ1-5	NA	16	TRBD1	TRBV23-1	TGCGCCAGCAGTCAATCGGTCGGACAGGGCGGTCAGCCCCAGCATTTT	CASSQSVGQGGQPQHF
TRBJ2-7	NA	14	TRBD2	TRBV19	TGTGCCAGTAGTACAACGGGACTAGCCTACGAGCAGTACTTC	CASSTTGLAYEQYF
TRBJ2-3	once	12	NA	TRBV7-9	TGTGCCAGCAGCTTTCCGGTGGATACGCAGTATTTT	CASSFPVDTQYF